Presented here are 28 T cell receptor beta chains from one specimen sequenced in a study of glioma-infiltrating T cells after dendritic cell vaccination. Data came from immunoSEQ multiplex PCR; TCRdb stores just in-frame clones and leaves some out. The sample includes roughly 100,000 clones, around 87% of them seen just once. The time point here: after dendritic cell vaccination, including at tumor progression/relapse. Sequences were derived from blood, sampled after dendritic cell vaccination. Receptor source: a human donor with glioblastoma.

A single count supports this clone. J is TRBJ2-2 and V is TRBV27, with 9 bases lining up with TRBD2. Trimming took 3 bases from V and 5 from J; bases not matched to a gene: 13. CDR1 is MNHEY, CDR2 SMNVEV, per germline (reference sequence). This CDR3 has 18 residues. The CDR3 DNA follows: TGTGCCAGCAGTTTTTTTCCTAGCGGGATCGGAGGGACCGGGGAGCTGTTTTTT. As protein: CASSFFPSGIGGTGELFF.

The chain is built from TRBV4-1 and TRBJ2-4, with TRBD1 matching over 12 bases. The CDR3 loop spans 17 amino acids. Germline loops: CDR1 MGHRA, CDR2 YSYEKL. With 4 bases clipped from V and 0 bases from J, the junction kept 4 bases outside the gene matches. For the CDR3, the DNA is TGCGCCAGCAGCCCGGGACAGGGGGCGAGAGCCAAAAACATTCAGTACTTC. Its protein is CASSPGQGARAKNIQYF.

This chain connects TRBV4-2 to TRBJ2-5; no firm D call. The V end was cut by 1 base, the J end by 1 base, with 10 bases between. Germline V lookup: CDR1 LGHNA, CDR2 YNFKEQ. The length of the CDR3 is 15 residues. The CDR3 DNA reads TGTGCCAGCAGCCAAGCCGAGACACGCCAAGAGACCCAGTACTTC. Translated: CASSQAETRQETQYF.

This clone was recorded a few times. V usage is TRBV30 and J usage is TRBJ1-1; TRBD1 agrees at 7 bases. The CDR3 contains 13 residues. The trim removed 5 bases at V and 0 bases at J, leaving 3 bases unmatched. Germline V gene lookup returns CDR1 GTSNPN and CDR2 SVGIG (reference sequence). The CDR3 DNA is TGTGCCTGGTACAGGGGCGTGAACACTGAAGCTTTCTTT. Protein sequence: CAWYRGVNTEAFF. Full variable domain (outside the CDR3, taken from reference TRBV30 and TRBJ1-1): SQTIHQWPATLVQPVGSPLSLECTVEGTSNPNLYWYRQAAGRGLQLLFYSVGIGQISSEVPQNLSASRPQDRQFILSSKKLLLSDSGFYLCAWYRGVNTEAFFGQGTRLTVV.

The rearrangement uses TRBV5-6 and TRBJ2-7; 9 positions match TRBD1. With V trimmed by 2 bases and J by 6 bases, 12 bases remained unmatched. Germline V lookup: CDR1 SGHDT, CDR2 YYEEEE. The CDR3 has 16 residues. The CDR3 is CASSLQQGAFMGEQYF. In nucleotides, the CDR3 is TGTGCCAGCAGCTTACAACAGGGGGCGTTTATGGGCGAGCAGTACTTC.

V is TRBV5-1 and J is TRBJ2-3; 7 nucleotides line up with TRBD2. V was clipped by 7 bases and J by 5 bases; unmatched bases: 4. The CDR3 is 12 amino acids. The V gene's germline CDR1 is SGHRS and CDR2 YFSETQ. CDR3 sequence: CASAPGGDTQYF. In DNA form, the CDR3 reads TGCGCCAGCGCCCCGGGGGGAGATACGCAGTATTTT.

V gene TRBV28 combines with J gene TRBJ1-1; 10 bases are a match to TRBD1. The CDR3 is 20 amino acids. From germline, CDR1 is MDHEN and CDR2 SYDVKM. Unmatched junction bases numbered 24, after V lost 6 bases and J lost 5 bases. This CDR3 reads CASSSLPPSGTGVAGTEAFF. CDR3 sequence (DNA): TGTGCCAGCAGCTCACTCCCTCCCTCCGGGACAGGGGTAGCGGGGACTGAAGCTTTCTTT.

The CDR3 reads CASNLVGRVYGYTF. The CDR3 DNA follows: TGTGCCAGCAACTTGGTGGGGAGGGTCTATGGCTACACCTTC. The chain is built from TRBV6-1 and TRBJ1-2; no clear D gene. The germline V gene encodes CDR1 MNHNS and CDR2 SASEGT. CDR3 length: 14 amino acids. V lost 7 bases and J lost 4, with 16 bases in between.

The V gene is TRBV5-8, the J gene TRBJ1-2; TRBD1 is a possible D gene (6 bases). Germline loops: CDR1 SGHTS, CDR2 YDEGEE. Trimming pared 8 bases from V and 4 bases from J, leaving 15 bases between. The CDR3 contains 13 residues. The CDR3 spells CASQSGQFYGYTF. CDR3 bases: TGTGCCAGTCAAAGCGGACAGTTCTATGGCTACACCTTC.

The chain combines TRBV27 with TRBJ1-1; 9 bases match TRBD1. Germline assignment: CDR1 MNHEY and CDR2 SMNVEV (reference sequence). The CDR3 has 14 residues. J lost 1 base, V lost 5 bases, and 2 bases had no gene match. CDR3 bases: TGTGCCAGCAGTATGACAGGGGGGAACACTGAAGCTTTCTTT. Its translation: CASSMTGGNTEAFF.

The chain employs TRBV4-1 and TRBJ1-4; D possibly corresponds to TRBD1 (6 bases). Deletions cut 4 bases from V and 8 bases from J, with 20 bases between. CDR3 length equals 16 residues. The germline gives CDR1 MGHRA, CDR2 YSYEKL. The CDR3 loop reads CASSPTSTRGGEKLFF. The CDR3 coding sequence is TGCGCCAGCAGCCCCACTTCCACCAGGGGTGGGGAAAAACTGTTTTTT.

This chain links TRBV4-1 with TRBJ2-1; 15 nucleotides line up with TRBD2. This CDR3 has 14 residues. The germline gives CDR1 MGHRA, CDR2 YSYEKL. V was clipped by 9 bases and J by 7 bases; unmatched bases: 4. The DNA of the CDR3 is TGCGCCAGTGGGACTAGCGGGGGGAATAATGAGCAGTTCTTC. It codes for CASGTSGGNNEQFF.

The chain recombines TRBV18 with TRBJ1-1; the D is unclear. The CDR3 is made up of 15 amino acids. The ends were cut back, 2 bases at V and 4 bases at J, with 14 bases in the middle. Germline CDR1 is KGHSH and CDR2 is LQKENI. The DNA for the CDR3 is TGTGCCAGCTCACCAAAGGGTGTAGCGACCACTGAAGCTTTCTTT. Amino acid sequence: CASSPKGVATTEAFF.

This clone occurred once. The CDR3 region is CASSLDRGGETQYF. The DNA for the CDR3 is TGTGCCAGCAGTTTGGACAGGGGTGGGGAGACCCAGTACTTC. The chain has TRBV2 and TRBJ2-5, with 9 bases identical to TRBD1. Germline CDR1 SNHLY, CDR2 FYNNEI. The CDR3 is 14 residues long. V lost 5 bases to trimming and J lost 5 bases; unmatched junction nucleotides: 6.

The chain combines TRBV11-2 with TRBJ2-5; 8 bases fit TRBD2. V shed 3 bases, J shed 5 bases, and the junction held 11 bases outside the gene matches. This CDR3 region has 16 residues. Germline CDR1 is SGHAT and CDR2 is FQNNGV. This CDR3 reads CASSFGGGTVGETQYF. The CDR3 DNA is TGTGCCAGCAGCTTTGGCGGGGGGACGGTTGGGGAGACCCAGTACTTC.

The chain couples TRBV15 to TRBJ2-2; D remains ambiguous. This CDR3 comprises 14 residues. The V and J ends lost 1 base and 2 bases respectively, with 5 bases between them. Looked up from germline, CDR1 is LNHNV and CDR2 is YYDKDF (reference sequence). CDR3 bases: TGTGCCACCAGCAGAGTTCCAAACACCGGGGAGCTGTTTTTT. Protein product: CATSRVPNTGELFF. Full variable domain (rest looked up from reference TRBV15 and TRBJ2-2): DAMVIQNPRYQVTQFGKPVTLSCSQTLNHNVMYWYQQKSSQAPKLLFHYYDKDFNNEADTPDNFQSRRPNTSFCFLDIRSPGLGDTAMYLCATSRVPNTGELFFGEGSRLTVL.

The DNA for the CDR3 is TGTGCCTGGAGTGTCGGAGCCGGCCCCGGGGAGCTGTTTTTT. Translated: CAWSVGAGPGELFF. The chain recombines TRBV30 with TRBJ2-2; D is unresolved. V was trimmed by 0 bases and J by 6 bases, leaving 11 bases between them. The CDR3 spans 14 residues. Germline CDR1 reads GTSNPN; CDR2 reads SVGIG (reference sequence).

The chain is built from TRBV29-1 and TRBJ1-2; D might be TRBD1 (6 bases). The CDR3 runs 14 residues. V was cut by 1 base and J by 0 bases, with 9 bases left in between. Germline V gene sequence: CDR1 SQVTM, CDR2 ANQGSEA. CDR3 DNA: TGCAGCGTTGAAGGTCAGGGGTCTAACTATGGCTACACCTTC. Its translation is CSVEGQGSNYGYTF.

The rearrangement links TRBV2 to TRBJ2-5, with TRBD1 identical over 9 bases. Germline CDR1 is SNHLY and CDR2 is FYNNEI. The CDR3 sequence is 14 residues long. Trimming cost V 6 bases and J 4 bases; bases outside gene matches: 6. The CDR3 nucleotides are TGTGCCAGCAGGCCTACAGGGGGCACAGAGACCCAGTACTTC. Protein sequence: CASRPTGGTETQYF.

V and J are TRBV7-9 and TRBJ2-5; 11 bases match TRBD2. Unmatched junction bases numbered 6, after V lost 5 bases and J lost 4 bases. CDR3 size: 15 residues. The V gene's germline CDR1 is SEHNR and CDR2 FQNEAQ (reference sequence). The CDR3 DNA is TGTGCCAGCAGCCCAGGTAGCGGGAGGGCAGAGACCCAGTACTTC. Encoded protein: CASSPGSGRAETQYF.

The chain combines TRBV11-3 with TRBJ1-6; D not resolved. In germline, CDR1 is SGHNT, CDR2 YENEEA. This CDR3 spans 13 amino acids. V lost 2 bases, J lost 8 bases, and 7 bases lay in between. Here the CDR3 reads CASSLNGDSPLHF. Written as DNA, the CDR3 is TGTGCCAGCAGCTTAAACGGGGATTCACCCCTCCACTTT. Full variable domain (missing parts from reference TRBV11-3 and TRBJ1-6): EAGVVQSPRYKIIEKKQPVAFWCNPISGHNTLYWYLQNLGQGPELLIRYENEEAVDDSQLPKDRFSAERLKGVDSTLKIQPAELGDSAVYLCASSLNGDSPLHFGNGTRLTVT.

The chain couples TRBV27 to TRBJ1-2; 9 nucleotides agree with TRBD1. With 5 bases clipped from V and 5 bases from J, the junction kept 15 bases outside the gene matches. The CDR3 is 17 amino acids. The germline V gene encodes CDR1 MNHEY and CDR2 SMNVEV (reference sequence). The CDR3 bases are TGTGCCAGCAGTAAGGCCCGGACAGGGGTTCGTGTATATGGCTACACCTTC. It is translated as CASSKARTGVRVYGYTF.

The chain is built from TRBV11-3 and TRBJ2-1; 9 nucleotides agree with TRBD2. The CDR3 totals 17 residues. The V and J ends lost 5 bases and 7 bases, in that order; junction bases with no gene match: 15. Germline CDR1 is SGHNT and CDR2 is YENEEA. The CDR3 nucleotides read TGTGCCAGCAGCCCGCGTGGGGGCGGGAGGGCCGGTAATGAGCAGTTCTTC. This sequence encodes CASSPRGGGRAGNEQFF.

The chain combines TRBV5-1 with TRBJ1-2; 7 nucleotides match TRBD1. The V segment lost 2 bases and the J segment 0 bases; nucleotides outside the gene matches: 7. Germline V gene sequence: CDR1 SGHRS, CDR2 YFSETQ. The CDR3 is made up of 16 amino acids. CDR3 loop: CASSLNGDRTNYGYTF. CDR3 nucleotide sequence: TGCGCCAGCAGCTTAAATGGGGACAGAACTAACTATGGCTACACCTTC.

The V gene is TRBV7-2, the J gene TRBJ1-4; D might be TRBD1 (6 bases). V was clipped by 0 bases and J by 2 bases, with 10 bases between them. CDR3 size: 16 residues. CDR1 is SGHTA and CDR2 is FQGNSA in the germline V gene. The CDR3, as DNA: TGTGCCAGCAGCTTAGCAGCGAGGGGGACTAATGAAAAACTGTTTTTT. This sequence encodes CASSLAARGTNEKLFF. The full variable domain, with the rest looked up from reference TRBV7-2 and TRBJ1-4, is GAGVSQSPSNKVTEKGKDVELRCDPISGHTALYWYRQSLGQGLEFLIYFQGNSAPDKSGLPSDRFSAERTGGSVSTLTIQRTQQEDSAVYLCASSLAARGTNEKLFFGSGTQLSVL.

This chain joins TRBV6-5 and TRBJ1-3; 7 bases line up with TRBD1. This CDR3 spans 16 amino acids. The ends lost 2 bases at V and 0 bases at J; junction bases unmatched: 4. The germline gives CDR1 MNHEY, CDR2 SVGAGI. The CDR3 is CASSYKGQYSGNTIYF. The CDR3 nucleotides read TGTGCCAGCAGTTACAAGGGACAGTACTCTGGAAACACCATATATTTT.

The chain couples TRBV2 to TRBJ1-5, with 9 nucleotides matching TRBD1. The trim removed 6 bases at V and 4 bases at J, leaving 4 bases unmatched. Germline assignment: CDR1 SNHLY and CDR2 FYNNEI. The CDR3 totals 14 residues. CDR3 residues: CASSLDRGNQPQHF. CDR3 DNA sequence: TGTGCCAGCAGCCTGGACAGGGGTAATCAGCCCCAGCATTTT.

This clone was observed a single time. This sequence joins TRBV19 and TRBJ2-7; D call uncertain. Trimming pared 0 bases from V and 7 bases from J, leaving 10 bases between. The V gene's germline CDR1 is LNHDA and CDR2 SQIVND (reference sequence). The CDR3 is 13 amino acids. In DNA form, the CDR3 reads TGTGCCAGTAGTATAGATAGAATCGGGGAGCAGTACTTC. Amino acids: CASSIDRIGEQYF.